Below are 15 T cell receptor beta chains sequenced from a single sample in a study of blood T cell repertoires in COVID-19. The protocol was immunoSEQ multiplex PCR, while the TCRdb copy is restricted to in-frame clones and leaves out a portion. The table has 210,000 or so clones, around 84% seen once. What was sequenced was PBMCs or T cells enriched from blood (not recorded which). These receptors were obtained from a man aged 25 to 40 with acute COVID-19.

This clone appeared a few times. This rearrangement joins TRBV18 to TRBJ2-5; 7 bases agree with TRBD1. From germline, CDR1 is KGHSH and CDR2 LQKENI. The CDR3 is 14 amino acids. J was trimmed by 5 bases and V by 3 bases; bases with no gene match: 6. CDR3 protein: CASSPLPRGETQYF. CDR3 coding DNA: TGTGCCAGCTCACCCTTGCCCAGGGGGGAGACCCAGTACTTC.

This rearrangement joins TRBV29-1 to TRBJ1-1, with TRBD1 matching 11 bases. Germline CDR1 and CDR2: SQVTM and ANQGSEA. V was clipped by 6 bases and J by 5 bases; unmatched bases: 5. The CDR3 has 13 residues. CDR3 nucleotides: TGCAGCGTGGGGACAGGGGGTATGACTGAAGCTTTCTTT. Translating it yields CSVGTGGMTEAFF.

The rearrangement joins TRBV19 to TRBJ1-1, with D perhaps TRBD1 (5 bases). The germline CDR1 and CDR2 sequences are LNHDA and SQIVND (reference sequence). The CDR3 extends over 12 amino acids. Trimming removed 10 bases at V and 3 bases at J, with 12 bases between. The CDR3 protein is CATREGYTEAFF. CDR3 nucleotide sequence: TGTGCCACCAGGGAAGGGTACACTGAAGCTTTCTTT.

The gene calls are TRBV9 and TRBJ1-5; 9 bases match TRBD1. The germline V gene encodes CDR1 SGDLS and CDR2 YYNGEE. The CDR3 runs to 15 residues. J gave up 0 bases and V 4 bases, and 2 bases lay outside the gene matches. The CDR3 DNA reads as TGTGCCAGCAGCATGGGACAGGGTAGCAATCAGCCCCAGCATTTT. Translation: CASSMGQGSNQPQHF.

The chain carries TRBV15 and TRBJ2-5; a possible D gene is TRBD2 (5 bases). CDR3 length: 13 residues. Trimming pared 4 bases from V and 5 bases from J, leaving 11 bases between. From germline, CDR1 is LNHNV and CDR2 YYDKDF (reference sequence). DNA of the CDR3: TGTGCCACCAGCACAGACTGGAGGGAGACCCAGTACTTC. Protein sequence: CATSTDWRETQYF.

A remark on this clone: Other DNA sequences from this sample encode an identical CDR3 as well. The chain carries TRBV27 and TRBJ1-1; 7 nucleotides line up with TRBD1. CDR1 is MNHEY and CDR2 is SMNVEV in the germline V gene (reference sequence). CDR3 length: 13 amino acids. J gave up 1 base and V 6 bases, and 2 bases lay outside the gene matches. CDR3 sequence (DNA): TGTGCCAGCAGCGAGGGGGCGAACACTGAAGCTTTCTTT. Its translation: CASSEGANTEAFF.

The chain carries TRBV27 and TRBJ2-1; D not certain. Germline V CDR1 and CDR2: MNHEY, SMNVEV (reference sequence). V was trimmed by 5 bases and J by 1 base, leaving 6 bases between them. This CDR3 contains 13 residues. CDR3 region: CASSINSYNEQFF. The CDR3 DNA sequence: TGTGCCAGCAGTATAAATTCCTACAATGAGCAGTTCTTC.

The V gene is TRBV11-2, the J gene TRBJ2-5, with TRBD1 identical over 8 bases. Germline assignment: CDR1 SGHAT and CDR2 FQNNGV. With V trimmed by 1 base and J by 4 bases, 8 bases remained unmatched. CDR3 size: 16 residues. The CDR3 is CASSLAAGGVGETQYF. CDR3 nucleotides: TGTGCCAGCAGCTTAGCTGCAGGGGGCGTCGGAGAGACCCAGTACTTC.

The chain employs TRBV18 and TRBJ1-2, with 8 nucleotides matching TRBD1. CDR1 is KGHSH and CDR2 is LQKENI in the germline V gene. The CDR3 is 14 amino acids. Unmatched junction bases numbered 1, after V lost 4 bases and J lost 0 bases. CDR3 nucleotide sequence: TGTGCCAGCTCACAACAGGGGGCTAACTATGGCTACACCTTC. It codes for CASSQQGANYGYTF. The full variable domain, completed using reference TRBV18 and TRBJ1-2, is NAGVMQNPRHLVRRRGQEARLRCSPMKGHSHVYWYRQLPEEGLKFMVYLQKENIIDESGMPKERFSAEFPKEGPSILRIQQVVRGDSAAYFCASSQQGANYGYTFGSGTRLTVV.

The chain has TRBV18 and TRBJ1-5; D is unresolved. CDR3 length equals 14 residues. The V end was cut by 2 bases, the J end by 0 bases, with 5 bases between. Germline CDR1 and CDR2: KGHSH and LQKENI. CDR3 in amino acids: CASSPNYSNQPQHF. For the CDR3, the DNA is TGTGCCAGCTCACCAAATTATAGCAATCAGCCCCAGCATTTT.

This sequence joins TRBV10-3 and TRBJ1-2; no reliable D call. V was cut by 10 bases and J by 3 bases, with 15 bases left in between. CDR3 size: 13 residues. Germline V gene sequence: CDR1 ENHRY, CDR2 SYGVKD. The CDR3: CANSITEDYGYTF. For the CDR3, the DNA is TGTGCCAATTCTATTACAGAAGACTATGGCTACACCTTC.

This rearrangement joins TRBV9 to TRBJ1-1; perhaps TRBD1 as D (6 bases). CDR1 is SGDLS, CDR2 YYNGEE, per germline. The CDR3 is 14 residues long. The germline V and J ends were trimmed by 3 bases and 1 base, with 10 bases remaining between them. CDR3 sequence: CASSGRGGNTEAFF. As DNA, the CDR3 is TGTGCCAGCAGCGGCAGGGGTGGGAACACTGAAGCTTTCTTT.

This clone occurred once. This chain links TRBV5-1 with TRBJ1-2; TRBD1 matches 9 bases. The CDR3 is 14 amino acids. The germline CDR1 and CDR2 sequences are SGHRS and YFSETQ. Unmatched junction bases numbered 5, after V lost 0 bases and J lost 8 bases. The CDR3 region has the DNA TGCGCCAGCAGCTTGGCGGACAGGGGTGGCGGCTACACCTTC. Its translation: CASSLADRGGGYTF.

J is TRBJ2-2 and V is TRBV6-5; 7 bases are a match to TRBD2. The germline gives CDR1 MNHEY, CDR2 SVGAGI. The CDR3 has 13 residues. V was clipped by 8 bases and J by 8 bases; unmatched bases: 8. The CDR3 bases are TGTGCCAGCGGCGAAACGCGGGGGGGGGAGCTGTTTTTT. It encodes CASGETRGGELFF.

The V and J genes are TRBV5-1 and TRBJ1-2, with D uncertain. Germline assignment: CDR1 SGHRS and CDR2 YFSETQ. V was shortened by 2 bases and J by 0 bases, with 14 bases between the two germline ends. The CDR3 is made up of 16 amino acids. CDR3 in DNA: TGCGCCAGCAGCTTCCAGAACACGAATCCTAACTATGGCTACACCTTC. Its translation is CASSFQNTNPNYGYTF.